This paragraph covers one T cell receptor beta chain sequence. No cognate antigen has been identified for it. No base quality values were provided; no much bigger clone lies one nucleotide off. This record belongs to a study of tumor-infiltrating T cells and Merkel cell polyomavirus (dated by TCRdb to 2016 to 2017). With regard to the full study: CD8+ T cells specific for the Merkel cell polyomavirus KLL epitope were examined in Merkel cell carcinoma patients. Patients presented at varying disease stages and were followed for a median of approximately three years, with a range of 1. Patients received varied, non-standardized therapies including chemotherapy, radiation and immunotherapies. In 14 to 15 samples, TRB sequencing was done on KLL-tetramer-sorted cells from blood or tumor-infiltrating lymphocytes, along with 12 matched whole-tumor samples. The majority of whole-tumor samples consisted of roughly 25-micron curls cut from formalin-fixed, paraffin-embedded tissue blocks. In the whole study, one tumor sample was a frozen nodal tumor digest, and another tumor sample was a flash-frozen core biopsy of a metastasis. Study-wide conclusions, independent of this receptor: Significantly improved MCC-specific survival was associated with a higher intratumoral fraction of KLL-specific T cells (roughly 1.7-18% versus 0-0.14%). The study examined just one viral epitope, so T cells targeting other Merkel cell polyomavirus epitopes were not captured. A significant MCC-specific survival advantage (P = 0.0051) was associated with tumors having more unique KLL-specific clonotypes (roughly 5-108 vs 0-3). One limitation of the study is the small sample size (n of about twelve patients). KLL-specific TRB repertoires were diverse and mostly private, with just one public clonotype, shared by two patients, among 397 unique sequences.

The library was generated by the immunoSEQ multiplex PCR assay. Genomic DNA extraction, TRB sequencing and normalization were performed by Adaptive Biotechnologies (Seattle, WA). The original methods were these. Clonality was calculated as one minus the Shannon entropy of productive TRB sequences, normalized by log2 of unique productive sequences. To identify KLL-specific clonotypes in tumors, TCRbeta CDR3 amino acid sequences were matched against the sequences from the tetramer-sorted sample of each patient. TCRdb took this table from immuneACCESS and kept in-frame rearrangements with V and J called. Such tables lack part of the clones; where checked against another copy, unresolved V genes explain under half of the gap, and the rest is unexplained. V and J calls and clone size follow that table, whereas D and trimming were derived from the DNA. Counted in this sample were 930 or so clones; 85% to 90% of them appeared once. The ten largest clones represent about an eighth of the sample.

All patients' tumors stained robustly positive for Merkel cell polyomavirus Large T antigen by immunohistochemistry. The study included approximately twelve Merkel cell carcinoma patients who had robust KLL-tetramer+ populations, above 0.04% of CD8+ T cells, in blood and/or cultured TIL. All patients were Caucasian, with a median age of about 60 years and a range of about 45 to 85 years. Lymph node tumors were analyzed for patients with unknown primaries who presented with nodal disease, or when there was not enough primary tissue. CDR1 and CDR2 are read off the germline V gene as SGHRS and YFSETQ. Measured from the cysteine to the phenylalanine, the CDR3 is 15 residues long. Only the CDR3 DNA stays, 45 bases, in frame from base 1. Ends trimmed: V by 7 bases, J by 6 bases; bases unmatched to a gene: 7.

The sample consisted of lymph node tissue. The chain couples TRBV5-1 to TRBJ2-1; 13 central nucleotides agree with TRBD2. The sequence came from a woman aged 65 to 85 with Merkel cell carcinoma. The sequence in DNA is TGCGCCAGCGGTACAGGGACTAGCGGGGCCAATGAGCAGTTCTTC. The resulting protein is CASGTGTSGANEQFF. The entire variable domain, with the stretches around the CDR3 drawn from the reference TRBV5-1 and TRBJ2-1 proteins, is KAGVTQTPRYLIKTRGQQVTLSCSPISGHRSVSWYQQTPGQGLQFLFEYFSETQRNKGNFPGRFSGRQFSNSRSEMNVSTLELGDSALYLCASGTGTSGANEQFFGPGTRLTVL.